This entry features one T cell receptor beta chain sequence. This CDR3 has 13 residues. V was shortened by 7 bases and J by 4 bases, with 13 bases between the two germline ends. Germline CDR1 reads LNHDA; CDR2 reads SQIVND (reference sequence). This sample stems from a study of blood T cell repertoires in COVID-19. Original handling: Reference gene primer amplification in the assay estimated nucleated cell counts. Clones were read by immunoSEQ multiplex PCR, and TCRdb kept only the in-frame ones, dropping some. V, J and clone size are taken as reported in that table, and D and trimming were inferred from the DNA itself. The sample yields approximately 150,000 clones, roughly 84% seen once.

The chain combines TRBV19 with TRBJ1-2, with a tentative D call TRBD1 (6 bases). This TCR came from a man aged 65 to 85 who had been exposed to COVID-19. Input material: PBMCs or T cells enriched from blood (not recorded which). CDR3 loop: CASIGGGPYGYTF. The CDR3 DNA reads TGTGCCAGTATAGGGGGGGGCCCCTATGGCTACACCTTC. Full variable domain (remainder filled in from reference TRBV19 and TRBJ1-2): DGGITQSPKYLFRKEGQNVTLSCEQNLNHDAMYWYRQDPGQGLRLIYYSQIVNDFQKGDIAEGYSVSREKKESFPLTVTSAQKNPTAFYLCASIGGGPYGYTFGSGTRLTVV.